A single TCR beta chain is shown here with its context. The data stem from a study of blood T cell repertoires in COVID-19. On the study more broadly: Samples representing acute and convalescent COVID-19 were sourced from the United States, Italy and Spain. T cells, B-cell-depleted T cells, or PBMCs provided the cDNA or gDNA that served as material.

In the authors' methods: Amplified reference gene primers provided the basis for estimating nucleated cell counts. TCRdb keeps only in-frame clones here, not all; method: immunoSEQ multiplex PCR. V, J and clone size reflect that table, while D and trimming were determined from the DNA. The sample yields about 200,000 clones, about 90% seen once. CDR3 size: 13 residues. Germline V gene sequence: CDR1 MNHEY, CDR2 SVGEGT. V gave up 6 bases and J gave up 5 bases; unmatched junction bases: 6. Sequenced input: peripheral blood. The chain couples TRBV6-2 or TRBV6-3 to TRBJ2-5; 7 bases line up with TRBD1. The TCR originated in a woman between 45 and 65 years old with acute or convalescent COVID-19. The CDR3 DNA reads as TGTGCCAGCAGCCGTGGACAGGAGGAGACCCAGTACTTC. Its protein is CASSRGQEETQYF.